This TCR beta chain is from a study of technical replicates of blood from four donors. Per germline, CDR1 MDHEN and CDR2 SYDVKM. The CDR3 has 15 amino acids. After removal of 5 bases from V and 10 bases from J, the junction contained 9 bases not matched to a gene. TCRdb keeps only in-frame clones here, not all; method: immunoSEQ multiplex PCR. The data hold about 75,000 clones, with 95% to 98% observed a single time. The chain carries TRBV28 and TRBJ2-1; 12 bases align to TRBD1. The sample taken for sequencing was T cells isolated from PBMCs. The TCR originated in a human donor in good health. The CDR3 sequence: CASSLPGTGGGEQFF. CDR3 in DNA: TGTGCCAGCAGTCTCCCCGGGACAGGGGGCGGAGAGCAGTTCTTC.